The source of this TCR beta chain is a study of naive and memory T cell subsets. Study-level findings and limits: TCR transcript changes with activation or differentiation may affect this RNA method.

CDR1 is KGHSY and CDR2 is FQNENV in the germline V gene. CDR3 length: 16 residues. The V and J ends lost 3 bases and 3 bases, in that order; junction bases with no gene match: 3. Noted treatment: skin biopsy from PPD injection site in Mantoux-positive individual. The library had UMIs added by 3' ligation of an oligonucleotide to TCR cDNA. This clonotype was seen a few times. What it recognizes is unknown. Amplification of ligated cDNA took four PCR rounds with SP2 and nested alpha and beta constant primers. For blood and skin samples, reverse transcription used TCR alpha and beta constant primers. One entry per CDR3 protein, called by TCRdb with MiXCR from the UMI-ligation and nested PCR reads. The data hold around 25,000 distinct CDR3 sequences, with about 6% observed a single time.

The sequence derives from an adult in good health. Sample: skin, taken from a tuberculin skin test site. This chain uses TRBV16 with TRBJ2-6; 9 bases are a match to TRBD1. The CDR3, as DNA: TGTGCCAGCAGCCAGGGACAGGGTAATGGGGCCAACGTCCTGACTTTC. It yields the protein CASSQGQGNGANVLTF. The complete variable domain, with remaining parts taken from reference TRBV16 and TRBJ2-6, reads GEEVAQTPKHLVRGEGQKAKLYCAPIKGHSYVFWYQQVLKNEFKFLISFQNENVFDETGMPKERFSAKCLPNSPCSLEIQATKLEDSAVYFCASSQGQGNGANVLTFGAGSRLTVL.